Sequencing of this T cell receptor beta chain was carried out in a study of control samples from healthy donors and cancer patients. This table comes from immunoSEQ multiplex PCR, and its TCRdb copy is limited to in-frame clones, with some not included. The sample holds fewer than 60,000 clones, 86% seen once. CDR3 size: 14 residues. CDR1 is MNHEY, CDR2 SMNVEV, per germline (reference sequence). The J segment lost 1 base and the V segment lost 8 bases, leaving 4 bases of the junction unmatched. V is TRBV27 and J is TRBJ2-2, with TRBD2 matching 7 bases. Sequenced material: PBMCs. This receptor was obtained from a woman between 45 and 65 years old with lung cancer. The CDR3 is CASRSGENTGELFF. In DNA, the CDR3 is TGTGCCAGCCGAAGCGGGGAGAACACCGGGGAGCTGTTTTTT.